The source of this T cell receptor beta chain is a study of T cells in localized non-small cell lung cancer. The ends lost 6 bases at V and 2 bases at J; junction bases unmatched: 6. There are 13 residues in the CDR3. Germline V lookup: CDR1 SQVTM, CDR2 ANQGSEA. With respect to this clone: Its antigen is undetermined.

Findings and caveats of the study: Greater blood T cell density accompanied longer overall survival. The greatest T cell clonality was found in uninvolved adjacent lung (higher than in tumor). Median roughly 57 top-100 tumor clones were shared with paired adjacent lung. Tumor samples were not multi-region, leaving intratumor heterogeneity unexcluded.

Here immunoSEQ multiplex PCR was the method, and the copy in TCRdb shows in-frame clones only, minus some. This table holds roughly 48,000 clones, about 80% found once. This TCR was recovered from a man aged 40-75 years with stage I squamous cell lung carcinoma. Sequenced material: peripheral blood, taken before any cancer treatment. The chain recombines TRBV29-1 with TRBJ1-2, with 7 bases lining up with TRBD1. The CDR3 bases are TGCAGCGTAGAGACAGGGAGCAACTATGGCTACACCTTC. Translated, it gives CSVETGSNYGYTF.